Below, 2 T cell receptor beta chains from the same sample are listed, as sequenced in a study of shared clonotypes between healthy human individuals. Produced via immunoSEQ multiplex PCR; TCRdb's table is partial and in-frame only. The sample shows 2.3 million or so clones, approximately 95% of them seen only once. Material: naive CD4+ T cells from PBMCs. Subset noted: CD45RA+ positively selected. The receptors were sampled from a man between 18 and 29 years old in good health. Some clones in this sample may be carry-over from other donors' samples.

V is TRBV4-2 and J is TRBJ2-7, with 11 bases lining up with TRBD2. The CDR3 consists of 19 residues. The germline CDR1 and CDR2 sequences are LGHNA and YNFKEQ. Trimming removed 3 bases from V and 3 bases from J; junction bases left unmatched: 16. In nucleotides, the CDR3 is TGTGCCAGCAGCCAGAACGAATTTGGCACTAGCGGGAGTCGCTACGAGCAGTACTTC. It is translated as CASSQNEFGTSGSRYEQYF.

J is TRBJ2-7 and V is TRBV6-5, with TRBD1 identical over 8 bases. The V and J ends lost 6 bases and 2 bases, in that order; junction bases with no gene match: 9. CDR3 length equals 15 residues. Germline CDR1 is MNHEY and CDR2 is SVGAGI. As DNA, the CDR3 is TGTGCCAGCAGGGGGGGACAGGCCTCTCCCTACGAGCAGTACTTC. It translates to CASRGGQASPYEQYF.